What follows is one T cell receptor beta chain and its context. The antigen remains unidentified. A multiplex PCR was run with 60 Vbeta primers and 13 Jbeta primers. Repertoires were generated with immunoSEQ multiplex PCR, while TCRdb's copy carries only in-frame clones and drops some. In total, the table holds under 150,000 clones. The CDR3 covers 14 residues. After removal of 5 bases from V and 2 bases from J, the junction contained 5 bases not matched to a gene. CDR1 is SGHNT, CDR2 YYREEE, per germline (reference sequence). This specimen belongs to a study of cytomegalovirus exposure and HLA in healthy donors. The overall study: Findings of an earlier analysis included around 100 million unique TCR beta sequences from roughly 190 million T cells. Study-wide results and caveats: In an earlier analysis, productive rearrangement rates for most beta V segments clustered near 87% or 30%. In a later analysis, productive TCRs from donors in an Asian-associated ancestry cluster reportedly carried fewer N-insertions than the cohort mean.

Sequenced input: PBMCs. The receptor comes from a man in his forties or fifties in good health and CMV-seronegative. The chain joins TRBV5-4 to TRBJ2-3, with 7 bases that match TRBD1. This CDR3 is CASSSQGTTDTQYF. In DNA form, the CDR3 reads TGTGCCAGCAGTTCACAGGGGACCACAGATACGCAGTATTTT.